This T cell receptor beta chain appears in the sequencing data of a study of T cell responses to AZD1222 COVID-19 vaccine. The data were produced by immunoSEQ multiplex PCR, yet TCRdb's version contains in-frame clones alone and is incomplete. The sample consists of approximately 140,000 clones, about 93% of them appearing once. Germline-derived CDR1 and CDR2 are KGHSH and LQKENI. Trimming removed 3 bases at V and 4 bases at J, with 8 bases between. The CDR3 has 13 amino acids. Of note for this clone: The same CDR3 arises from other DNA sequences in this sample as well.

J is TRBJ2-3 and V is TRBV18, with D possibly TRBD2 on 6 matching bases. This sequence originates from an adult who received the AZD1222 COVID-19 vaccine. The material sequenced was peripheral blood, taken 28 days after the second AZD1222 dose. CDR3 region: CASSPPGADTQYF. In nucleotides, the CDR3 is TGTGCCAGCTCACCCCCGGGGGCAGATACGCAGTATTTT.